This T cell receptor (beta chain) was found in a study of lymphopenia after photon versus proton radiotherapy. Study results and limitations: After the lymphocyte nadir, photon-treated repertoires showed oligoclonal expansion, especially of CD8+ Temra cells. Larger post-nadir TCR diversity loss correlated inversely with survival in deceased patients.

Trimming pared 4 bases from V and 4 bases from J, leaving 17 bases between. Germline V CDR1 and CDR2: SGHDT, YYEEEE. The CDR3 has 16 amino acids. As regards this clone: The antigen remains unidentified.

Profiling relied on immunoSEQ multiplex PCR, and the TCRdb table lists in-frame clones only, not all of them. The table records about 55,000 clones, approximately 84% of them present only once. The rearrangement joins TRBV5-6 to TRBJ2-2; D perhaps matches TRBD1 (6 bases). The sequence was collected from a man aged 55 to 69 with pancreatic cancer. The sample here was peripheral blood, taken from a patient treated with proton-based radiotherapy. CDR3 nucleotide sequence: TGTGCCAGCAGCCAGGGGACAACTTGGGGCACCGGGGAGCTGTTTTTT. This codes for CASSQGTTWGTGELFF.